This T cell receptor beta chain was recorded in a study of blood T cells in healthy people across ages. It was with a sample-barcoded 5' primer and a J-beta primer mix that a second PCR of about 6 to 11 cycles was run. TCRdb used MiXCR to reprocess the 5' RACE reads, holding one entry per CDR3 protein. The profile covers 650,000 to 800,000 distinct CDR3 sequences, with around 45% appearing a single time and around 21% taken by the ten largest. Study findings and constraints: Among long-lived donors, naive CD4+ cells were more numerous and diversity higher than in aged donors.

About this clonotype: No antigen is known for it.

V was clipped by 0 bases and J by 0 bases, with 5 bases between them. The CDR3 has 13 residues. CDR1 and CDR2 (germline): GTSNPN, SVGIG (reference sequence). This sequence joins TRBV30 and TRBJ1-1, with D hard to call. This clonotype was sampled from a man aged 60 to 69 in good health. Sequences were obtained from blood. The CDR3 DNA reads TGTGCCTGGAGTGTAATTCTGAACACTGAAGCTTTCTTT. Translation: CAWSVILNTEAFF. The whole variable domain, filled in from reference TRBV30 and TRBJ1-1, reads SQTIHQWPATLVQPVGSPLSLECTVEGTSNPNLYWYRQAAGRGLQLLFYSVGIGQISSEVPQNLSASRPQDRQFILSSKKLLLSDSGFYLCAWSVILNTEAFFGQGTRLTVV.